Below are 13 T cell receptor beta chains sequenced from a single sample in a study of T cell repertoires in cytomegalovirus infection (dated by TCRdb to about 2019). The data were produced on an Illumina HiSeq 1500. TCRdb redid the processing of the public reads, applying fastp at Q25 and MiXCR, and retained in-frame beta chains. Identical CDR3 protein sequences are pooled into one entry, listed with their most common genes and DNA. The sample data list 250,000 to 300,000 distinct CDR3 sequences, and approximately 9.2% of these were observed just once. Around 15% of the sample comes from the top ten. The sequencing sample was made of PBMCs. The receptors shown here come from a human donor in good health (CMV status not recorded). Some clones in this sample may be carry-over from other donors' samples.

The sample holds many counts of this clonotype. The DNA for the CDR3 is TGTGCCAGCAGCTTAACTATGGCCGATACGCAGTATTTT. Amino acids: CASSLTMADTQYF. The chain combines TRBV7-6 with TRBJ2-3; no clear D gene. V lost 2 bases and J 6 bases, leaving 9 bases between the germline ends. Germline V gene data show CDR1 as SGHVS and CDR2 as FNYEAQ. The CDR3 contains 13 residues.

Many counts were recorded for this clonotype. CDR3 coding DNA: TGTGCCAGCAGCCCAGACGCGGCTAGCGGGAGCAATGAGCAGTTCTTC. Protein sequence: CASSPDAASGSNEQFF. The chain is built from TRBV7-2 and TRBJ2-1, with 10 bases identical to TRBD2. Trimming at V came to 5 bases and at J to 6 bases, leaving 10 bases not matched to a gene. The CDR3 loop spans 16 amino acids. CDR1 and CDR2 (germline): SGHTA, FQGNSA.

This chain links TRBV20-1 with TRBJ1-2, with 10 bases identical to TRBD1. Germline-derived CDR1 and CDR2 are DFQATT and SNEGSKA (reference sequence). This CDR3 has 15 amino acids. Trimming removed 2 bases from V and 7 bases from J; junction bases left unmatched: 10. The CDR3 sequence is CSARNPGTGARGYTF. The DNA of the CDR3 is TGCAGTGCTAGAAACCCCGGGACAGGGGCGCGTGGCTACACCTTC.

In its sample, this clonotype was seen many times. This chain joins TRBV7-2 and TRBJ1-3; D unclear. Deletions cut 2 bases from V and 5 bases from J, with 1 base between. Germline loops: CDR1 SGHTA, CDR2 FQGNSA. The CDR3 has 11 residues. The CDR3 region is CASSLRNTIYF. Here the CDR3 DNA reads TGTGCCAGCAGCTTAAGAAACACCATATATTTT.

The genes are TRBV9 and TRBJ1-5; TRBD1 matches at 7 bases. The CDR3 runs 15 residues. Germline values: CDR1 SGDLS, CDR2 YYNGEE. Trimming cost V 0 bases and J 4 bases; bases outside gene matches: 4. Written as DNA, the CDR3 is TGTGCCAGCAGCGTAGAGGGACAGCCAAATCAGCCCCAGCATTTT. Translating it yields CASSVEGQPNQPQHF.

This clonotype occurred many times. The gene calls are TRBV7-2 and TRBJ2-3; D unclear. Germline CDR1 and CDR2: SGHTA and FQGNSA. Trimming took off 2 bases at V and 1 base at J, with 7 bases between the two ends. The CDR3 has 14 residues. The CDR3 reads CASSLTVGTDTQYF. CDR3 bases: TGTGCCAGCAGCTTAACAGTTGGCACAGATACGCAGTATTTT.

This clonotype appeared many times. The CDR3 nucleotides read TGTGCCAGCAAGGTGGGGAACACCGGGGAGCTGTTTTTT. Translation gives CASKVGNTGELFF. The chain is built from TRBV9 and TRBJ2-2; D is unresolved. Trimming took off 6 bases at V and 1 base at J, with 7 bases between the two ends. This CDR3 contains 13 residues. Germline loops: CDR1 SGDLS, CDR2 YYNGEE.

This clonotype was observed many times. V usage is TRBV19 and J usage is TRBJ2-3; 8 bases are shared with TRBD1. V dropped 10 bases and J dropped 4; count of bases not matched to a gene: 16. This CDR3 spans 16 amino acids. CDR1 LNHDA and CDR2 SQIVND come from the germline V gene (reference sequence). CDR3 sequence (DNA): TGTGCCACGACTAAAAACAGGGGGTTGTACGCAGATACGCAGTATTTT. Protein sequence: CATTKNRGLYADTQYF.

This clonotype occurred many times. V and J are TRBV7-2 and TRBJ1-2; 8 nucleotides match TRBD1. The length of the CDR3 is 12 residues. Trimming removed 8 bases from V and 5 bases from J; junction bases left unmatched: 4. In germline, CDR1 is SGHTA, CDR2 FQGNSA. CDR3 DNA sequence: TGTGCCAGCGCGGACAGGGATTATGGCTACACCTTC. Translating gives CASADRDYGYTF.

This clonotype appeared many times. The chain recombines TRBV6-5 with TRBJ2-7; TRBD1 agrees at 9 bases. The CDR3 runs to 12 residues. Germline trimming cut 11 bases from V and 5 bases from J; bases unmatched to any gene: 7. Germline CDR1 is MNHEY and CDR2 is SVGAGI. In DNA form, the CDR3 reads TGTGCCGCGGGACAGGGTTCCAACGAGCAGTACTTC. This translates into CAAGQGSNEQYF.

The table lists this clonotype with a few counts. The chain employs TRBV20-1 and TRBJ2-2, with a possible D match to TRBD1 (5 bases). CDR1 DFQATT and CDR2 SNEGSKA come from the germline V gene (reference sequence). Between the trimmed V and J ends, which lost 2 bases and 1 base, there was a span of 8 bases. This CDR3 spans 14 amino acids. The chain's CDR3 is CSARQRGNTGELFF. CDR3 nucleotide sequence: TGCAGTGCTAGACAAAGGGGGAACACCGGGGAGCTGTTTTTT.

This clonotype was observed many times. The V call is TRBV5-6, the J call TRBJ1-4; the match to TRBD1 covers 7 bases. Looked up from germline, CDR1 is SGHDT and CDR2 is YYEEEE. CDR3 size: 17 residues. V shed 4 bases and J 3 bases; nucleotides not matched to a gene: 12. The CDR3 coding sequence is TGTGCCAGCAGCCCTCAGGGACAGCCTCCAGCTAATGAAAAACTGTTTTTT. Amino acids: CASSPQGQPPANEKLFF. The entire variable domain, with the rest obtained from reference TRBV5-6 and TRBJ1-4, is as follows: DAGVTQSPTHLIKTRGQQVTLRCSPKSGHDTVSWYQQALGQGPQFIFQYYEEEERQRGNFPDRFSGHQFPNYSSELNVNALLLGDSALYLCASSPQGQPPANEKLFFGSGTQLSVL.

The rearrangement links TRBV15 to TRBJ2-1; 8 bases align to TRBD2. CDR3 size: 16 residues. In germline, CDR1 is LNHNV, CDR2 YYDKDF (reference sequence). Losses at the gene ends were 5 bases for V and 7 bases for J; bases not matched to a gene: 13. The CDR3 reads CATSVPGLGGGNEQFF. Here the CDR3 DNA reads TGTGCCACCAGCGTCCCGGGACTAGGGGGGGGGAATGAGCAGTTCTTC.